This T cell receptor (beta chain) originates from a study of blood T cell repertoires in COVID-19. Overall study context: Donors in the United States, Italy and Spain gave samples during acute or convalescent COVID-19. PBMCs, B-cell-depleted T cells, or T cells were the source of the cDNA or gDNA that made up the material.

Original processing notes: Reference gene primer amplification in the assay estimated nucleated cell counts. Clones were sequenced by immunoSEQ multiplex PCR, and TCRdb holds only the in-frame ones, with some missing. The V and J calls and clone size come from that table; D and trimming were worked out from the DNA. Of some 370,000 clones listed, approximately 89% are singletons. About this clone: Other DNA sequences in the same sample also yield this CDR3.

Trimming pared 0 bases from V and 4 bases from J, leaving 9 bases between. CDR1 is GTSNPN, CDR2 SVGIG, per germline (reference sequence). The CDR3 covers 13 residues. Seattle-derived patients entered the study during active infection and were followed longitudinally. The V gene is TRBV30, the J gene TRBJ2-5; D might be TRBD1 (6 bases). Sequenced: peripheral blood. The source of this sequence is a woman under 40 with COVID-19, enrolled during active disease. This CDR3 is CAWSVQGGETQYF. The CDR3 DNA reads TGTGCCTGGAGTGTACAGGGTGGAGAGACCCAGTACTTC.